The 2 T cell receptor beta chains given below trace back to one sample, sequenced in a study of vaccination effects on CD4 cells after COVID-19 (dated 2022 in TCRdb). Their target antigens are unknown. The ViraFEST assay stimulated PBMC with viral peptide pools and then used TCR sequencing to identify antigen-specific CD4+ T cell clonotypes by expansion. After about 9 days of culture, CD4+ T cells were isolated with the EasySep CD4+ T cell isolation kit. PCR-confirmed SARS-CoV-2 infection had occurred in convalescent patients between March and December 2020, before the Alpha, Beta and Delta variants emerged in the United States. The method behind the library was the immunoSEQ multiplex PCR assay. Held by TCRdb, this immuneACCESS table contains in-frame sequences only and omits some clones. Under half of the omission traces to an unresolved V gene where checked; the cause of the rest is unknown. Counted in this sample were 35,000 to 45,000 clones; roughly 69% of them appeared once. The ten largest clones add up to about a sixth of the sample.

This specimen consisted of CD4+ T cells from PBMCs cultured with HCoV-NL63 spike peptides, obtained before COVID-19 vaccination. The cell subset or site label, as the study defines it: HCoV-NL63 spike overlapping peptide pool stimulation. The receptors come from a human donor who had a prior SARS-CoV-2 infection.

J is TRBJ2-2 and V is TRBV5-6; possibly TRBD1 for D (6 bases). The CDR3 totals 16 residues. Germline-derived CDR1 and CDR2 are SGHDT and YYEEEE. V dropped 5 bases and J dropped 3 bases, with 17 bases sitting between them. CDR3 nucleotides: TGTGCCAGCAGAGATACAGGGTGGTCGGACACCGGGGAGCTGTTTTTT. Protein: CASRDTGWSDTGELFF.

The table lists this clone with a count of one. This chain uses TRBV27 with TRBJ2-5; 7 bases are shared with TRBD1. J was trimmed by 2 bases and V by 6 bases; bases with no gene match: 6. The CDR3 is 14 residues long. Germline CDR1 and CDR2: MNHEY and SMNVEV (reference sequence). The CDR3 region is CASSTTGQQETQYF. In DNA, the CDR3 is TGTGCCAGCAGCACTACGGGACAGCAAGAGACCCAGTACTTC.